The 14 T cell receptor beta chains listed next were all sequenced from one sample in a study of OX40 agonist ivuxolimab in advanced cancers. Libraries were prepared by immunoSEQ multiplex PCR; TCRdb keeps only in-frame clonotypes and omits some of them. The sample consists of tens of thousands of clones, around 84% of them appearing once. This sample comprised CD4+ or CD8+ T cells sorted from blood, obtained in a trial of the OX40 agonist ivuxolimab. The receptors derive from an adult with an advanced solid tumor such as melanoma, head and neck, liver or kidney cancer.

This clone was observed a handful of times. In DNA form, the CDR3 reads TGTGCCAGCAGGCTGCCAGGGTTTTACGAGCAGTACTTC. Protein: CASRLPGFYEQYF. The chain joins TRBV28 to TRBJ2-7; possible D gene TRBD1, 5 bases. This CDR3 contains 13 residues. Germline V gene lookup returns CDR1 MDHEN and CDR2 SYDVKM. The V end was cut by 6 bases, the J end by 4 bases, with 13 bases between.

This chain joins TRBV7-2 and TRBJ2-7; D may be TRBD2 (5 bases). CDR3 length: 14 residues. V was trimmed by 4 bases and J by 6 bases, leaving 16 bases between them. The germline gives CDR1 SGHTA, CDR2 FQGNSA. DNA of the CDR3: TGTGCCAGCAGCTCGCTCGAGGGTTTAGGCGAGCAGTACTTC. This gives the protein CASSSLEGLGEQYF.

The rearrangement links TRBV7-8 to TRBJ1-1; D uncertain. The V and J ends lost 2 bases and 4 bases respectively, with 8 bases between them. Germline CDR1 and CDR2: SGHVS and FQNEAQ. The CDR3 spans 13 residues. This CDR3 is CASSLWVSTEAFF. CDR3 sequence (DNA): TGTGCCAGCAGCTTATGGGTTAGCACTGAAGCTTTCTTT.

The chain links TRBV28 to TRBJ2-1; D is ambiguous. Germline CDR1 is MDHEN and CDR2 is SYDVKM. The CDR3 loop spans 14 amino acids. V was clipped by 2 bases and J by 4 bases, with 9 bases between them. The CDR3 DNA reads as TGTGCCAGCAGTTTAGTGTCTACATACAATGAGCAGTTCTTC. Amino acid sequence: CASSLVSTYNEQFF.

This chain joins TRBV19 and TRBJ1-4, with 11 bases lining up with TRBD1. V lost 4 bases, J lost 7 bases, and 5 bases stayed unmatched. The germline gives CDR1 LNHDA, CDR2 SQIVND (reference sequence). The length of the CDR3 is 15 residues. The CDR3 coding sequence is TGTGCCAGTAGTACGGGGACAGGGGGTCTTGAAAAACTGTTTTTT. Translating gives CASSTGTGGLEKLFF.

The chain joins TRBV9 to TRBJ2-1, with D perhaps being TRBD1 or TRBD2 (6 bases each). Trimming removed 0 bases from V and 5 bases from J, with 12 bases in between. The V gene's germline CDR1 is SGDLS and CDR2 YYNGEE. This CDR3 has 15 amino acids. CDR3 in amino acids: CASSVDGGLNNEQFF. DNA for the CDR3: TGTGCCAGCAGCGTAGACGGGGGCCTCAACAATGAGCAGTTCTTC.

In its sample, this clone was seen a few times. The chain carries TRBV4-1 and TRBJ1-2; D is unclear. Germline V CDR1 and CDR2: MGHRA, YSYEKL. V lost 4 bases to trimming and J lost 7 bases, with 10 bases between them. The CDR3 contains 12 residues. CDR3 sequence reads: CASSLSGSGYTF. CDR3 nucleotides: TGCGCCAGCAGCCTCTCAGGCTCTGGCTACACCTTC.

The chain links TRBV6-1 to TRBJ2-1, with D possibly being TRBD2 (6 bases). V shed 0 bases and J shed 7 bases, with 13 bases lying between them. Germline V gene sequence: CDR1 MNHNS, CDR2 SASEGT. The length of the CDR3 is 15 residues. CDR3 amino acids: CASSEALAPANEQFF. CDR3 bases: TGTGCCAGCAGTGAAGCTCTAGCGCCGGCGAATGAGCAGTTCTTC.

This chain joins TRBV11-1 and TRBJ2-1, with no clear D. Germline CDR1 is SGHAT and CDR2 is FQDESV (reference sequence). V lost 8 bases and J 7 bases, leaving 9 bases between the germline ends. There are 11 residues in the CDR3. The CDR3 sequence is CASLGVNEQFF. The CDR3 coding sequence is TGTGCCAGCCTAGGAGTAAATGAGCAGTTCTTC.

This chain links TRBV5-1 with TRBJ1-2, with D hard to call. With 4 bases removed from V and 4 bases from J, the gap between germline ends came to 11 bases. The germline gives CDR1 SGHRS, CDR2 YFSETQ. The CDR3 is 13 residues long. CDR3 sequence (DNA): TGCGCCAGCAGCACCCCGGTTGGCTATGGCTACACCTTC. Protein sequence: CASSTPVGYGYTF.

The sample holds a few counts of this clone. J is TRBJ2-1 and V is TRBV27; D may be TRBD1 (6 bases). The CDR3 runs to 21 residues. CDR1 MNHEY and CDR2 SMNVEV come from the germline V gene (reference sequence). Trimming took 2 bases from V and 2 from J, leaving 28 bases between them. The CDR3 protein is CASSLGQSDGERILTYNEQFF. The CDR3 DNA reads TGTGCCAGCAGTTTAGGACAGTCCGACGGGGAGCGGATCCTCACCTACAATGAGCAGTTCTTC.

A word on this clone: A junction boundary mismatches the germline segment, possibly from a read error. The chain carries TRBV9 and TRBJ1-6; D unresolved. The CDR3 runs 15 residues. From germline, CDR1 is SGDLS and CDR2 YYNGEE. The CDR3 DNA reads TGTGCCGGCAGCGTAGAAGTATCGGTGGATTCACCCCTCCACTTT. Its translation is CAGSVEVSVDSPLHF.

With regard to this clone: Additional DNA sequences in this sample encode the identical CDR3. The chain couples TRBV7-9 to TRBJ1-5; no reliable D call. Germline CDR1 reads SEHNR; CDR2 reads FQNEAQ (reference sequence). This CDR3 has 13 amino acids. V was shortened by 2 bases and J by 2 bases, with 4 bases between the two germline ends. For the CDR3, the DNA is TGTGCCAGCAGCTTAAGCGGCAATCAGCCCCAGCATTTT. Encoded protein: CASSLSGNQPQHF.

CDR3 DNA sequence: TGTGCCAGTAGTATCGCGGGCTCGACCTACAATGAGCAGTTCTTC. Residues: CASSIAGSTYNEQFF. The chain is built from TRBV19 and TRBJ2-1; D may be TRBD2 (5 bases). Trimming took 3 bases from V and 2 from J, leaving 11 bases between them. The CDR3 covers 15 residues. Per the germline V gene, CDR1 is LNHDA and CDR2 is SQIVND (reference sequence).